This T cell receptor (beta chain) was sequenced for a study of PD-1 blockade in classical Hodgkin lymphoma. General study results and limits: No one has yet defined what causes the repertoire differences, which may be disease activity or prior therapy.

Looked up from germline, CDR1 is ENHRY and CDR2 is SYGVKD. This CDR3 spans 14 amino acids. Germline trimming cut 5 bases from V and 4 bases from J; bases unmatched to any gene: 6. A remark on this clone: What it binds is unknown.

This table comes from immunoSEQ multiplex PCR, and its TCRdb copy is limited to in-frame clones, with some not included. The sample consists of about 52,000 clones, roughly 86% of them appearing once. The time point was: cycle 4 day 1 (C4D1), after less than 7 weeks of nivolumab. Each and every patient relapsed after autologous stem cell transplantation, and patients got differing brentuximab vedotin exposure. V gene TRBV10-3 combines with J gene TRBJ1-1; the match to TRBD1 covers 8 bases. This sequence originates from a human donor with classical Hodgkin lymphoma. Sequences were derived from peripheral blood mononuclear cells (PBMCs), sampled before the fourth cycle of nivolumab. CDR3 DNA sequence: TGTGCCATCAGTAGCTCAGGGGGCCGCACTGAAGCTTTCTTT. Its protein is CAISSSGGRTEAFF.